The subject of this entry is one TCR beta chain. This sample was included in a study of control samples from healthy donors and cancer patients. Only in-frame clones appear in the TCRdb table, and some are missing; sequencing was by immunoSEQ multiplex PCR. The sample yields tens of thousands of clones, roughly 90% seen once. The TCR sequence derives from a man aged 25-45 years with colorectal cancer. The sample taken for sequencing was PBMCs.

The CDR3 loop is CASSSPPEGHYEQYF. The CDR3 DNA reads as TGTGCCAGCAGTTCCCCCCCAGAGGGGCACTACGAGCAGTACTTC. The chain couples TRBV6-5 to TRBJ2-7, with D perhaps TRBD1 or TRBD2 (5 bases each). Germline CDR1 is MNHEY and CDR2 is SVGAGI. V was trimmed by 4 bases and J by 3 bases, leaving 16 bases between them. The CDR3 has 15 amino acids.